The next 15 T cell receptor beta chains were all read from a single sample in a study of T cell responses to AZD1222 COVID-19 vaccine. Some clones are missing from TCRdb's copy, which holds only in-frame ones; the method was immunoSEQ multiplex PCR. The sample records roughly 150,000 clones, around 91% being singletons. Sequences were derived from peripheral blood, sampled 28 days after the second AZD1222 dose. The source is an adult who received the AZD1222 COVID-19 vaccine.

The chain carries TRBV19 and TRBJ1-1, with a tentative D call TRBD1 (5 bases). The CDR3 loop spans 13 amino acids. Germline-derived CDR1 and CDR2 are LNHDA and SQIVND (reference sequence). Trimming left V 4 bases short and J 4 bases short, with 10 bases between. The CDR3 nucleotides are TGTGCCAGTAGTACCGGGACGGCCACTGAAGCTTTCTTT. It translates to CASSTGTATEAFF. Complete variable domain (other parts from reference TRBV19 and TRBJ1-1): DGGITQSPKYLFRKEGQNVTLSCEQNLNHDAMYWYRQDPGQGLRLIYYSQIVNDFQKGDIAEGYSVSREKKESFPLTVTSAQKNPTAFYLCASSTGTATEAFFGQGTRLTVV.

The genes are TRBV27 and TRBJ2-3, with 7 bases matching TRBD2. The CDR3 totals 16 residues. Germline V lookup: CDR1 MNHEY, CDR2 SMNVEV (reference sequence). V shed 6 bases, J shed 1 base, and the junction held 10 bases outside the gene matches. CDR3 sequence: CASSLLASFGTDTQYF. In nucleotides, the CDR3 is TGTGCCAGCAGCCTACTAGCGTCATTTGGCACAGATACGCAGTATTTT.

The chain is built from TRBV7-3 and TRBJ1-1; D ambiguous. CDR1 and CDR2 (germline): SGHTA, FQGTGA. The CDR3 length is 13 residues. V was pared by 1 base and J by 1 base, with 4 bases between. CDR3 residues: CASSLIQNTEAFF. The DNA for the CDR3 is TGTGCCAGCAGCTTAATACAGAACACTGAAGCTTTCTTT.

V is TRBV19 and J is TRBJ1-2; weak D call: TRBD1 (5 bases). Germline CDR1 LNHDA, CDR2 SQIVND (reference sequence). The CDR3 loop spans 14 amino acids. Between the trimmed V and J ends, which lost 5 bases and 7 bases, there was a span of 17 bases. CDR3 DNA sequence: TGTGCCAGTAGTGCCATTGGGGGATTTGCTGGCTACACCTTC. Its translation: CASSAIGGFAGYTF.

This clone was recorded once. In nucleotides, the CDR3 is TGTGCCAGCAGGGGCAGGGTGACCTATGGCTACACCTTC. Translation: CASRGRVTYGYTF. The chain links TRBV2 to TRBJ1-2; weak D call: TRBD1 (5 bases). CDR1 and CDR2 (germline): SNHLY, FYNNEI. The length of the CDR3 is 13 residues. The V and J ends lost 6 bases and 4 bases respectively, with 12 bases between them.

This chain uses TRBV5-1 with TRBJ2-7; TRBD1 agrees at 12 bases. Germline V gene lookup returns CDR1 SGHRS and CDR2 YFSETQ. This CDR3 is built from 16 residues. V shed 0 bases, J shed 4 bases, and the junction held 5 bases outside the gene matches. The CDR3 reads CASSLEGDRGRYEQYF. The CDR3 DNA sequence: TGCGCCAGCAGCTTGGAAGGGGACAGGGGGCGGTACGAGCAGTACTTC.

This chain joins TRBV28 and TRBJ1-4; 8 nucleotides align to TRBD1. The CDR3 runs 19 residues. The junction had 12 bases not matched to a gene; V was cut back by 3 bases and J by 0 bases. CDR1 and CDR2 from the germline V gene are MDHEN and SYDVKM. In DNA, the CDR3 is TGTGCCAGCAGTTTCATTCCCGGGACAGGCGCCGCAACTAATGAAAAACTGTTTTTT. Translated, it gives CASSFIPGTGAATNEKLFF. The full variable domain, with the rest looked up from reference TRBV28 and TRBJ1-4, is DVKVTQSSRYLVKRTGEKVFLECVQDMDHENMFWYRQDPGLGLRLIYFSYDVKMKEKGDIPEGYSVSREKKERFSLILESASTNQTSMYLCASSFIPGTGAATNEKLFFGSGTQLSVL.

The J gene is TRBJ1-6, the V gene TRBV7-8; perhaps TRBD1 as D (5 bases). Trimming stripped 3 bases from V and 4 bases from J, with 25 bases between. The CDR3 covers 20 residues. Germline V gene data show CDR1 as SGHVS and CDR2 as FQNEAQ. DNA for the CDR3: TGTGCCAGCAGCTTCCCCCGGGGGATGAGACTACGGGATTATAATTCACCCCTCCACTTT. This translates into CASSFPRGMRLRDYNSPLHF.

This clone was seen just once. The chain recombines TRBV2 with TRBJ1-2; 8 bases fit TRBD1. Germline V gene data show CDR1 as SNHLY and CDR2 as FYNNEI. The CDR3 is 14 residues long. The trim removed 2 bases at V and 7 bases at J, leaving 6 bases unmatched. The CDR3 DNA reads as TGTGCCAGCAGTGAATGGGACAGGAGTTTTGGCTACACCTTC. Translation gives CASSEWDRSFGYTF.

The chain recombines TRBV7-9 with TRBJ2-1; D possibly corresponds to TRBD2 (5 bases). Germline-derived CDR1 and CDR2 are SEHNR and FQNEAQ (reference sequence). CDR3 size: 17 residues. Trimming took 7 bases from V and 0 from J, leaving 19 bases between them. This CDR3 reads CASTATTSGSSYNEQFF. CDR3 coding DNA: TGTGCCAGCACCGCCACTACGAGCGGTAGCTCCTACAATGAGCAGTTCTTC. Looking up the rest from reference TRBV7-9 and TRBJ2-1 gives the full variable domain: DTGVSQNPRHKITKRGQNVTFRCDPISEHNRLYWYRQTLGQGPEFLTYFQNEAQLEKSRLLSDRFSAERPKGSFSTLEIQRTEQGDSAMYLCASTATTSGSSYNEQFFGPGTRLTVL.

V is TRBV6-4 and J is TRBJ2-1; D unclear. The V end was cut by 2 bases, the J end by 2 bases, with 10 bases between. The CDR3 has 15 amino acids. CDR1 and CDR2 from the germline V gene are MRHNA and SNTAGT. Here the CDR3 DNA reads TGTGCCAGCAGTGACGATGACTCGCCCTACAATGAGCAGTTCTTC. Amino acids: CASSDDDSPYNEQFF.

On this clone: Other DNA sequences from this sample encode an identical CDR3 as well. The chain is built from TRBV5-6 and TRBJ1-3; the D gene is possibly TRBD1 (6 bases). V lost 5 bases and J lost 1, with 10 bases in between. Germline-derived CDR1 and CDR2 are SGHDT and YYEEEE. CDR3 length: 14 residues. In DNA form, the CDR3 reads TGTGCCAGCAGTCGTCAGGGGTCTGGAAACACCATATATTTT. As protein: CASSRQGSGNTIYF.

The CDR3 protein is CASSLRGQGPSDTQYF. CDR3 bases: TGTGCCAGCAGCTTACGGGGGCAGGGTCCGTCCGATACGCAGTATTTT. This chain links TRBV11-2 with TRBJ2-3; tentatively, D is TRBD1 or TRBD2 (6 bases each). The CDR3 contains 16 residues. In germline, CDR1 is SGHAT, CDR2 FQNNGV. V lost 2 bases, J lost 6 bases, and 18 bases lay in between.

V and J are TRBV5-4 and TRBJ2-1; 7 nucleotides agree with TRBD2. The ends lost 4 bases at V and 10 bases at J; junction bases unmatched: 14. The CDR3 contains 15 residues. Germline CDR1 SGHNT, CDR2 YYREEE (reference sequence). CDR3 loop: CASSPGLVEGKEQFF. The CDR3, as DNA: TGTGCCAGCAGCCCAGGACTAGTAGAGGGAAAAGAGCAGTTCTTC.

This chain connects TRBV7-3 to TRBJ2-2; the D gene could be TRBD1 or TRBD2 (5 bases each). Deletions cut 5 bases from V and 4 bases from J, with 14 bases between. The CDR3 runs 15 residues. Germline values: CDR1 SGHTA, CDR2 FQGTGA. As DNA, the CDR3 is TGTGCCAGCAGCCTGGGACCCGAGGGCACCGGGGAGCTGTTTTTT. Translating it yields CASSLGPEGTGELFF.